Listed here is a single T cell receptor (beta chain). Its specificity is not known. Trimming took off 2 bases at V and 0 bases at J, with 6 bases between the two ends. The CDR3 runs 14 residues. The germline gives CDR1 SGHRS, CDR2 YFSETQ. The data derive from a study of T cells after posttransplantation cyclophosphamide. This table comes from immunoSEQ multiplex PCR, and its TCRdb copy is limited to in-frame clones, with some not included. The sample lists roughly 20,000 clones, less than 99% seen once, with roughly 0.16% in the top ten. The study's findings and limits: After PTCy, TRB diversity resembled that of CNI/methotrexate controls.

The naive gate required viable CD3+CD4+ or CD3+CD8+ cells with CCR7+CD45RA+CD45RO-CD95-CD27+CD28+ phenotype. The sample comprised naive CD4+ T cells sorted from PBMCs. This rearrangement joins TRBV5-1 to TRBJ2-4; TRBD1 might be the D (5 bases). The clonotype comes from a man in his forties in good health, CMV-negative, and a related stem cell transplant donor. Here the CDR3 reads CASSLGVAKNIQYF. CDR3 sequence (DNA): TGCGCCAGCAGCTTAGGGGTAGCCAAAAACATTCAGTACTTC.